Sequencing of this TCR beta chain was carried out in a study of neurological immune-mediated disorders. TCRdb processed the 5' RACE reads anew with MiXCR; each CDR3 protein has one entry. The sample yields 35,000 to 45,000 distinct CDR3 sequences, 14% seen once. Germline lookup yields CDR1 SGHRS and CDR2 YFSETQ. The CDR3 has 14 amino acids. The V and J ends lost 3 bases and 5 bases, in that order; junction bases with no gene match: 5. The sequenced sample was PBMCs. This chain links TRBV5-1 with TRBJ2-1; 7 nucleotides line up with TRBD1. This TCR derives from a woman aged 45-60 years with HTLV-1-associated myelopathy (HAM/TSP). CDR3 DNA: TGCGCCAGCAGCTCCGGACAGGAAAACAATGAGCAGTTCTTC. Amino acids: CASSSGQENNEQFF.